The source of this T cell receptor beta chain is a study of a mutant IDH1 vaccine in newly diagnosed glioma. Study context: Most had both radiotherapy and temozolomide beforehand; others had only one. Points from the study as a whole: Induction of immune responses by the vaccine occurred in more than 85% of patients.

Sample time point: baseline, week 1 (first vaccination visit). Treatment: pre-vaccination baseline after standard-of-care therapy. The donor cohort comprised cases of new WHO grade 3 or 4 IDH1-mutant, ATRX-lost astrocytoma. Remarks on this clone: As yet, its antigen is unknown.

This table comes from immunoSEQ multiplex PCR, and its TCRdb copy is limited to in-frame clones, with some not included. The table shows tens of thousands of clones, with 70% to 90% occurring only once. This specimen was PBMCs, taken from a glioma patient treated with radiotherapy, temozolomide or both. The receptor comes from a man aged 18 to 29 with glioma.

The CDR3 DNA follows: TGTGCCAGCAGTTTCGTAAGTCGCACTGAAGCTTTCTTT. Translating gives CASSFVSRTEAFF. This chain uses TRBV28 with TRBJ1-1; no firm D call. The CDR3 length is 13 residues. The V and J ends lost 3 bases and 4 bases respectively, with 9 bases between them. Germline-derived CDR1 and CDR2 are MDHEN and SYDVKM. The full variable domain, its missing parts supplied by reference TRBV28 and TRBJ1-1, is DVKVTQSSRYLVKRTGEKVFLECVQDMDHENMFWYRQDPGLGLRLIYFSYDVKMKEKGDIPEGYSVSREKKERFSLILESASTNQTSMYLCASSFVSRTEAFFGQGTRLTVV.